The 17 T cell receptor beta chains below come from one sample, sequenced in a study of blood T cell repertoires in COVID-19. Data came from immunoSEQ multiplex PCR; TCRdb stores just in-frame clones and leaves some out. This sample has under 500,000 clones, with more than 85% found just once. Sequences were obtained from peripheral blood. Source of these receptors: a woman aged 30 to 39 with acute or convalescent COVID-19.

The chain recombines TRBV12-3 or TRBV12-4 with TRBJ2-3; the D is unclear. The CDR3 extends over 12 amino acids. Between the trimmed V and J ends, which lost 0 bases and 8 bases, there was a span of 6 bases. The CDR3 nucleotides are TGTGCCAGCAGTTTAGCCGGTCGTACGCAGTATTTT. It encodes CASSLAGRTQYF.

The chain couples TRBV6-5 to TRBJ1-1; D unresolved. V was shortened by 5 bases and J by 0 bases, with 13 bases between the two germline ends. CDR1 is MNHEY and CDR2 is SVGAGI in the germline V gene. This CDR3 spans 15 amino acids. CDR3 in DNA: TGTGCCAGCAGTAAGGCAGGCGTCATGAACACTGAAGCTTTCTTT. Protein: CASSKAGVMNTEAFF.

The chain employs TRBV9 and TRBJ2-3; 10 nucleotides match TRBD2. Germline V CDR1 and CDR2: SGDLS, YYNGEE. There are 15 residues in the CDR3. Losses at the gene ends were 3 bases for V and 4 bases for J; bases not matched to a gene: 5. CDR3 coding DNA: TGTGCCAGCAGCGAACTAGCGGGGCCCCCAGATACGCAGTATTTT. This gives the protein CASSELAGPPDTQYF.

The chain links TRBV4-2 to TRBJ2-5, with TRBD2 matching over 11 bases. Germline trimming cut 3 bases from V and 2 bases from J; bases unmatched to any gene: 5. This CDR3 contains 16 residues. Germline CDR1 LGHNA, CDR2 YNFKEQ. This chain's CDR3 is CASSQGTSGTQETQYF. The CDR3 DNA sequence: TGTGCCAGCAGCCAGGGGACTAGCGGTACTCAAGAGACCCAGTACTTC.

The rearrangement uses TRBV27 and TRBJ1-2; 7 bases are shared with TRBD1. Germline CDR1 MNHEY, CDR2 SMNVEV (reference sequence). The CDR3 spans 15 residues. V gave up 1 base and J gave up 3 bases; unmatched junction bases: 5. CDR3 bases: TGTGCCAGCAGTTTATTGGGACAGAGATACTATGGCTACACCTTC. As protein: CASSLLGQRYYGYTF.

This clone appeared once. This chain links TRBV5-8 with TRBJ2-7; TRBD1 is a possible D gene (5 bases). The germline gives CDR1 SGHTS, CDR2 YDEGEE. Deletions cut 0 bases from V and 4 bases from J, with 8 bases between. The CDR3 spans 13 residues. CDR3 sequence (DNA): TGTGCCAGCAGCTTGGGGGCAGGGTACGAGCAGTACTTC. Translated: CASSLGAGYEQYF. Full variable domain (remainder filled in from reference TRBV5-8 and TRBJ2-7): EAGVTQSPTHLIKTRGQQATLRCSPISGHTSVYWYQQALGLGLQFLLWYDEGEERNRGNFPPRFSGRQFPNYSSELNVNALELEDSALYLCASSLGAGYEQYFGPGTRLTVT.

The chain employs TRBV19 and TRBJ1-2, with D maybe TRBD1 (6 bases). The CDR3 sequence is 12 residues long. Trimming removed 8 bases at V and 7 bases at J, with 14 bases between. CDR1 LNHDA and CDR2 SQIVND come from the germline V gene (reference sequence). CDR3 protein: CASEDSRSGYTF. The DNA for the CDR3 is TGTGCCAGTGAGGACAGTCGGTCTGGCTACACCTTC.

This sequence joins TRBV5-1 and TRBJ1-4; unclear D gene. This CDR3 spans 16 amino acids. Germline V gene lookup returns CDR1 SGHRS and CDR2 YFSETQ. V lost 7 bases, J lost 0 bases, and 16 bases lay in between. CDR3 region: CASRSEPTSTNEKLFF. CDR3 bases: TGCGCCAGCCGAAGCGAACCCACTTCAACTAATGAAAAACTGTTTTTT.

The chain uses TRBV7-6 and TRBJ2-2, with 7 bases fitting TRBD1. The CDR3 totals 14 residues. V shed 6 bases and J 7 bases; nucleotides not matched to a gene: 8. CDR1 SGHVS and CDR2 FNYEAQ come from the germline V gene. CDR3 nucleotides: TGTGCCAGCAGTGAGACAGGGAAGGGCGGGGAGCTGTTTTTT. This codes for CASSETGKGGELFF.

The chain links TRBV7-9 to TRBJ2-7; TRBD1 matches at 7 bases. Germline lookup yields CDR1 SEHNR and CDR2 FQNEAQ (reference sequence). J was trimmed by 5 bases and V by 5 bases; bases with no gene match: 6. CDR3 length: 13 amino acids. The CDR3, as DNA: TGTGCCAGCAGCAAAGGGGGCGGAAACGAGCAGTACTTC. It yields the protein CASSKGGGNEQYF.

A note on this clone: Distinct nucleotide sequences in the sample also encode this CDR3. The gene calls are TRBV7-3 and TRBJ2-1; D is unclear. The CDR3 contains 14 residues. The germline gives CDR1 SGHTA, CDR2 FQGTGA. The germline V and J ends were trimmed by 1 base and 3 bases, with 7 bases remaining between them. The CDR3 DNA sequence: TGTGCCAGCAGCTTAATTGGCGGCTACAATGAGCAGTTCTTC. Its translation is CASSLIGGYNEQFF.

The chain employs TRBV6-5 and TRBJ2-2; 11 bases align to TRBD2. V trimming: 6 bases; J trimming: 5 bases; junction bases outside the gene matches: 5. This CDR3 has 15 amino acids. Germline V gene data show CDR1 as MNHEY and CDR2 as SVGAGI. The CDR3 nucleotides read TGTGCCAGCAGACAGACTAGCGGGGTTACCGGGGAGCTGTTTTTT. Translating it yields CASRQTSGVTGELFF.

V usage is TRBV5-4 and J usage is TRBJ2-1, with 8 bases matching TRBD2. V was clipped by 5 bases and J by 4 bases; unmatched bases: 8. In germline, CDR1 is SGHNT, CDR2 YYREEE (reference sequence). The length of the CDR3 is 15 residues. The CDR3 protein is CASRFGSGEYNEQFF. DNA of the CDR3: TGTGCCAGCAGATTTGGTAGCGGGGAATACAATGAGCAGTTCTTC.

This rearrangement joins TRBV6-4 to TRBJ2-3, with 7 nucleotides matching TRBD1. V lost 5 bases and J lost 5; bases outside the gene matches: 7. Germline loops: CDR1 MRHNA, CDR2 SNTAGT. This CDR3 spans 14 amino acids. CDR3 nucleotides: TGTGCCAGCAGTCCGACAGGGTCGGTAGATACGCAGTATTTT. The encoded protein is CASSPTGSVDTQYF.

With regard to this clone: Other DNA sequences in this sample translate to the same CDR3. The chain joins TRBV7-9 to TRBJ1-6; unclear D gene. Trimming took 1 base from V and 6 from J, leaving 7 bases between them. The CDR3 is 14 amino acids. The germline gives CDR1 SEHNR, CDR2 FQNEAQ (reference sequence). The DNA for the CDR3 is TGTGCCAGCAGCTTAGATACACGTAATTCACCCCTCCACTTT. It yields the protein CASSLDTRNSPLHF.

V usage is TRBV6-5 and J usage is TRBJ1-5; D gene uncertain. There are 10 residues in the CDR3. Germline V CDR1 and CDR2: MNHEY, SVGAGI. V was trimmed by 9 bases and J by 5 bases, leaving 5 bases between them. As DNA, the CDR3 is TGTGCCAGTTCGGATCAGCCCCAGCATTTT. It codes for CASSDQPQHF.

This clone was seen just once. The genes are TRBV15 and TRBJ1-4; D remains ambiguous. The ends were cut back, 6 bases at V and 0 bases at J, with 8 bases in the middle. The CDR3 has 14 residues. Germline CDR1 reads LNHNV; CDR2 reads YYDKDF (reference sequence). The CDR3 bases are TGTGCCACCAGACGGGGTTCAACTAATGAAAAACTGTTTTTT. Translation gives CATRRGSTNEKLFF.